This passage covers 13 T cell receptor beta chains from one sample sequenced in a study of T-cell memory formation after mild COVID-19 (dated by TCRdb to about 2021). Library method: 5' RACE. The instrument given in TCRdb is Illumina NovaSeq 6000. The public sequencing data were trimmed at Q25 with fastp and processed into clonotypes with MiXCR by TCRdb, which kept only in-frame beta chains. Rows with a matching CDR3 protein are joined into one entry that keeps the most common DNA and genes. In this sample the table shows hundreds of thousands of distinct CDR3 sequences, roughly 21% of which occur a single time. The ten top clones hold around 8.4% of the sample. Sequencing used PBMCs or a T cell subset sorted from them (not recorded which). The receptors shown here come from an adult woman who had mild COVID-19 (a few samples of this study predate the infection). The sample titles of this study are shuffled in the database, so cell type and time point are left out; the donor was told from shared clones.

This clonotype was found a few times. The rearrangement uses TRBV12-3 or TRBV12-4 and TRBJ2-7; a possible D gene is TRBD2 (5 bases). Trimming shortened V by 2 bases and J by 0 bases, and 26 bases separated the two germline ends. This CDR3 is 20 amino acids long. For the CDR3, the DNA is TGTGCCAGCAGTTTAAGGATGAGGGCTCATTGCCTTAAGTTCTCCTACGAGCAGTACTTC. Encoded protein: CASSLRMRAHCLKFSYEQYF.

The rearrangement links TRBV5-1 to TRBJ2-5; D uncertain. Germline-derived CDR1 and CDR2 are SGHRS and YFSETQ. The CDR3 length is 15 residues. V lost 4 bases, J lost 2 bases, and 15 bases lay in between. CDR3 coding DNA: TGCGCCAGCAGCCCGGCCCTCGGCGTGCAAGAGACCCAGTACTTC. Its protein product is CASSPALGVQETQYF.

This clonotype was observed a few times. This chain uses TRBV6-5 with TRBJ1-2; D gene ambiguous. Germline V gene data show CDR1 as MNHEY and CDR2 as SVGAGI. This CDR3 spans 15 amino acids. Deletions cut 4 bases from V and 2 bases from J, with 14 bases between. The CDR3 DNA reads TGTGCCAGCAGTTTACGAAGAACAGAGAACTATGGCTACACCTTC. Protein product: CASSLRRTENYGYTF.

DNA of the CDR3: TGTGCCAGCAGCTCCATCAAGCTCTCACTAGCGGGAGGGGGGGAGCTGTTTTTT. Amino acids: CASSSIKLSLAGGGELFF. This sequence joins TRBV7-2 and TRBJ2-2; 13 nucleotides agree with TRBD2. The CDR3 spans 18 residues. Germline lookup yields CDR1 SGHTA and CDR2 FQGNSA. V shed 4 bases and J 8 bases; nucleotides not matched to a gene: 13.

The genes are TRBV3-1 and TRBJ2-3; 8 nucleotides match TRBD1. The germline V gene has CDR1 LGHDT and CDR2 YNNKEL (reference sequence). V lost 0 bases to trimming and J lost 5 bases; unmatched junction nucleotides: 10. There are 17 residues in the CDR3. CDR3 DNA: TGTGCCAGCAGCCAAGACGGGCCAGGGGGCAAGAAAGATACGCAGTATTTT. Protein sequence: CASSQDGPGGKKDTQYF.

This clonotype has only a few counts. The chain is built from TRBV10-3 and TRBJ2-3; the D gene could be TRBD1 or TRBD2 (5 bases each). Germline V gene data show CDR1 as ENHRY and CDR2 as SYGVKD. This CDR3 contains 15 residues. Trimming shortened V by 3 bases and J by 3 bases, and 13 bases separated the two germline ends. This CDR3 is CAISDPGTRTDTQYF. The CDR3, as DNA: TGTGCCATCAGTGACCCCGGGACCCGAACAGATACGCAGTATTTT.

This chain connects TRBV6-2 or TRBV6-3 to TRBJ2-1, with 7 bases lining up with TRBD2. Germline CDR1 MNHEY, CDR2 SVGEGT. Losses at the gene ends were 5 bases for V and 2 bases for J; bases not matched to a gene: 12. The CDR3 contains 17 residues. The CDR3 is CASSIRRTSVTYNEQFF. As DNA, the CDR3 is TGTGCCAGCAGTATAAGGAGGACTAGTGTAACCTACAATGAGCAGTTCTTC.

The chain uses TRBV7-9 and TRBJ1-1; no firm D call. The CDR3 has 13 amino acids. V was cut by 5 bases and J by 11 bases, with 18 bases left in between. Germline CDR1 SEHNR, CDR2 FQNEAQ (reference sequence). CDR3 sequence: CASSPNTDSRAFF. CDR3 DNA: TGTGCCAGCAGCCCTAACACCGATTCGAGGGCTTTCTTT. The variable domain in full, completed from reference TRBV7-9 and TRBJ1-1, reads DTGVSQNPRHKITKRGQNVTFRCDPISEHNRLYWYRQTLGQGPEFLTYFQNEAQLEKSRLLSDRFSAERPKGSFSTLEIQRTEQGDSAMYLCASSPNTDSRAFFGQGTRLTVV.

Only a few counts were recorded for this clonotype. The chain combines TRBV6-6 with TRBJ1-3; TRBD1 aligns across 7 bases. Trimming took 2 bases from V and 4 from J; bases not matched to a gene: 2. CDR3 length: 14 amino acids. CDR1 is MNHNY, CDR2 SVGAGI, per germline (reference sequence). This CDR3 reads CASSYGTVGNTIYF. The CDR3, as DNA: TGTGCCAGCAGTTACGGGACAGTCGGAAACACCATATATTTT.

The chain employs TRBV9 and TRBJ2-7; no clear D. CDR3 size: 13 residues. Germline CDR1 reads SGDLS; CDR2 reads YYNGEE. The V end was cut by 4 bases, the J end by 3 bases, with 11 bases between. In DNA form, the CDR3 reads TGTGCCAGCAGCCCATCATTAGTCTACGAGCAGTACTTC. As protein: CASSPSLVYEQYF.

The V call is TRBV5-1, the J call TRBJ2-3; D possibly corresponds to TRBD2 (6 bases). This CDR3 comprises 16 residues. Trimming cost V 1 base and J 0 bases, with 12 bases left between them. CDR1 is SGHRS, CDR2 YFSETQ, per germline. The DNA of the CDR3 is TGCGCCAGCAGCTTGAGGAGTACTAGCAGCACAGATACGCAGTATTTT. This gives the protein CASSLRSTSSTDTQYF.

The CDR3 is CASSLGPRGFF. The CDR3 region has the DNA TGTGCCAGCAGTTTAGGACCCCGGGGGTTCTTT. The J gene is TRBJ1-1, the V gene TRBV12-3 or TRBV12-4, with D perhaps matching TRBD1 (5 bases). The length of the CDR3 is 11 residues. V shed 1 base and J shed 14 bases, with 11 bases lying between them.

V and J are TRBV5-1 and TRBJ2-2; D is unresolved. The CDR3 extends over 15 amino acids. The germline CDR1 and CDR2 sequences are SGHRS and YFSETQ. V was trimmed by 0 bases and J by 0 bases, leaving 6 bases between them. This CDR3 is CASSLDSSNTGELFF. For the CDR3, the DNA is TGCGCCAGCAGCTTGGACAGTTCGAACACCGGGGAGCTGTTTTTT.